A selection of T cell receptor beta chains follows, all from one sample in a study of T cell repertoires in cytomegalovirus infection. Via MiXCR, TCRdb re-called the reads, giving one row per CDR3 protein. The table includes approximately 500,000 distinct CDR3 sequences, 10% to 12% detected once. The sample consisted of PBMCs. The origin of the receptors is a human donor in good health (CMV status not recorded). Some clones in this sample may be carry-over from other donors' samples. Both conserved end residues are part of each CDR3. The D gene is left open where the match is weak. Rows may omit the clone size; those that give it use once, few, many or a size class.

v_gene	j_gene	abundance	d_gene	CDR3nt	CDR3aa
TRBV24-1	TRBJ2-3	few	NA	TGTGCCACCAGTGATCCTGAAGGGGGCACAGATACGCAGTATTTT	CATSDPEGGTDTQYF
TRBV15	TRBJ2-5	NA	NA	TGTGCCACCAGCAGAGATCGCATGGGAGAGACCCAGTACTTC	CATSRDRMGETQYF
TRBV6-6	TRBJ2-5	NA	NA	TGTGCCAGCAGTTACTCAGGCAGGCAGACCCAGTACTTC	CASSYSGRQTQYF
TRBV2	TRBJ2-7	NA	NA	TGTGCCAGCAGTGCCGACGGAGCCTACGAGCAGTACTTC	CASSADGAYEQYF
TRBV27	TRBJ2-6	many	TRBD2	TGTGCCAGCAGTTTAGGGCTAGCGGGGGCCTCTGGGGCCAACGTCCTGACTTTC	CASSLGLAGASGANVLTF
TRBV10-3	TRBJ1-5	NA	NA	TGTGCCATCAGTGGGAGGGGGGTGGAAAATCAGCCCCAGCATTTT	CAISGRGVENQPQHF
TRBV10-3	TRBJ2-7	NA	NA	TGTGCCATCAGTGGCGGGGACGAGCAGTACTTC	CAISGGDEQYF
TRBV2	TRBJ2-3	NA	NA	TGTGCCAGCAGTGACAGGGGAGATACGCAGTATTTT	CASSDRGDTQYF
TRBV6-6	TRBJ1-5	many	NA	TGTGCCAGCAGTTACGGACCGCTCAATCAGCCCCAGCATTTT	CASSYGPLNQPQHF
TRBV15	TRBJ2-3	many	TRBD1	TGTGCCACCAGCAGGCCGGGACAGGGCCGAAATACGCAGTATTTT	CATSRPGQGRNTQYF
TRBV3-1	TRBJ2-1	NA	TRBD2	TGTGCCAGCAGCCGAGAAGGACTAGCGGCGGCCGATGAGCAGTTCTTC	CASSREGLAAADEQFF
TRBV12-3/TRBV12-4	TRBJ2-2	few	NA	TGTGCCAGCAAAGAAAGGGTCGGGGAGCTGTTTTTT	CASKERVGELFF
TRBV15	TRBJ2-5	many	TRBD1	TGTGCCACCAGCTCCCCCGGGACAGGCGGGGAGACCCAGTACTTC	CATSSPGTGGETQYF
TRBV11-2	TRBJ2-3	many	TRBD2	TGTGCCAGCAGCTTAGTTCCAGCGGGGGGGCCCGGAGATACGCAGTATTTT	CASSLVPAGGPGDTQYF
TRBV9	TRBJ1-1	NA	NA	TGTGCCAGCAGCGTATTAGGGAACACTGAAGCTTTCTTT	CASSVLGNTEAFF
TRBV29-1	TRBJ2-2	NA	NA	TGCAGCGTCCGAGGACTGACGCGCCCCGCGAACACCGGGGAGCTGTTTTTT	CSVRGLTRPANTGELFF
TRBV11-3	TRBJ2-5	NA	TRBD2	TGTGCCAGCAGCGCCTCGGTAGCGGGAGCGCGGGAGACCCAGTACTTC	CASSASVAGARETQYF
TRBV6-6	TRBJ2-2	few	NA	TGTGCCAGCAGTTACAGACAGAGCTCCCTTGTGAAGAACACCGGGGAGCTGTTTTTT	CASSYRQSSLVKNTGELFF
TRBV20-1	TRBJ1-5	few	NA	TGCAGTGCTAGAGAGGGGGCTAGCAATCAGCCCCAGCATTTT	CSAREGASNQPQHF
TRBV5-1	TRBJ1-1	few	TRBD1	TGCGCCAGCAGCTTAGGGGACAGGGGGCTCGGGGCTGAAGCTTTCTTT	CASSLGDRGLGAEAFF
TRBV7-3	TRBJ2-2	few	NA	TGTGCCAGCAGCCCCCAGGGTGACACCGGGGAGCTGTTTTTT	CASSPQGDTGELFF
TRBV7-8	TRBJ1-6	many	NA	TGTGCCACCAGGGATTTAGTGGGGATTTCACCCCTCCACTTT	CATRDLVGISPLHF
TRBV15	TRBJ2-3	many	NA	TGTGCCACCAGCAGAGTAGCGCGTGCAGATACGCAGTATTTT	CATSRVARADTQYF
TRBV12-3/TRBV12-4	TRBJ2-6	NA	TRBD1	TGTGCCAGCAGTCGTTACTCCGGGACAGGGATCTCTGGGGCCAACGTCCTGACTTTC	CASSRYSGTGISGANVLTF
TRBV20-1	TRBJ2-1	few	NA	TGCAGTGCTGTCTGGAATGAGCAGTTCTTC	CSAVWNEQFF
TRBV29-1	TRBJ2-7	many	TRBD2	TGCAGCGTTGTGGGCGCGGGGGGCTACGAGCAGTACTTC	CSVVGAGGYEQYF
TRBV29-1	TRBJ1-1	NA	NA	TGCAGCGTCGTCGGGAGGGCGGAGGACACTGAAGCTTTCTTT	CSVVGRAEDTEAFF